In its sample, the clone carrying this T cell receptor beta chain was seen a few times. Per the germline V gene, CDR1 is SGHRS and CDR2 is YFSETQ. Trimming took 4 bases from V and 0 from J, leaving 14 bases between them. The CDR3 consists of 16 residues. Per the study methods: Reference gene primer amplification yielded estimated nucleated cell counts. Clones were sequenced by immunoSEQ multiplex PCR, and TCRdb holds only the in-frame ones, with some missing. The V and J calls and clone size come from that table; D and trimming were worked out from the DNA. The sample includes about 130,000 clones, around 84% seen only once; the top ten take 2% to 3%. This entry is derived from a study of blood T cell repertoires in COVID-19. Study-wide background: From the United States, Italy and Spain came samples of acute and convalescent COVID-19.

Participants spanned ages about 18 to 100 years and resided in 24 US areas. Clinical history reported by participants formed the basis on which cohorts were assigned. The sequence derives from a man aged 35 to 55 with acute COVID-19. The rearrangement joins TRBV5-1 to TRBJ1-5; D is possibly TRBD1 (6 bases). The specimen was PBMCs or T cells enriched from blood (not recorded which). For the CDR3, the DNA is TGCGCCAGCAGCCCTTCAGGGGATAATAGCAATCAGCCCCAGCATTTT. It is translated as CASSPSGDNSNQPQHF.